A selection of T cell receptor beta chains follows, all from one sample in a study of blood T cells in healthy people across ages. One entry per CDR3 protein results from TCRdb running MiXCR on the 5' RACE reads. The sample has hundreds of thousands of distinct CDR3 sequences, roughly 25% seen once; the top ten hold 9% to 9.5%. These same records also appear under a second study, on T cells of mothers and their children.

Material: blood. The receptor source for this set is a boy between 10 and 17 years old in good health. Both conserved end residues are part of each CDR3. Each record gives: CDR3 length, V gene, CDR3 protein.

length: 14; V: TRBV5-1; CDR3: CASAAGISNQPQHF
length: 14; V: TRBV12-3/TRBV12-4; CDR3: CASLDRELYNEQFF
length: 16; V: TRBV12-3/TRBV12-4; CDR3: CASSPLQGAGSYGYTF
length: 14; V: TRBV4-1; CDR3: CASSQTGLGYEQYF
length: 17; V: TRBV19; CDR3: CASRVGLAEPGTGELFF
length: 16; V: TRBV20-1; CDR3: CSARDGGLAGVYEQYF
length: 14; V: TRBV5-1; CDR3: CASSGELNTGELFF
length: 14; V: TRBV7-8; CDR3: CASSYQTTGYGYTF
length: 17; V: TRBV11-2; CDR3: CASSAEWTGETNEKLFF
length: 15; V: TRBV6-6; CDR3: CASSSRTERSYGYTF
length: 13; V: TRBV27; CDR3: CASGFAATGELFF
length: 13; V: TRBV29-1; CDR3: CSVDGGGKNIQYF
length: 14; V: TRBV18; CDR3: CASLSSGGTDTQYF
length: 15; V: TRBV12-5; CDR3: CASGVDREGNNIQYF
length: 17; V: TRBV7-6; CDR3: CASSLNLGQGGNTEAFF
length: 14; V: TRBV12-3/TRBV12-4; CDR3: CASSFGRGNSPLHF
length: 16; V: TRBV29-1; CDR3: CSAETVGARMGNIQYF
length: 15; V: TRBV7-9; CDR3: CASSFPAGLGETQYF
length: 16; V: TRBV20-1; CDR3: CSARDPQGSSYNEQFF
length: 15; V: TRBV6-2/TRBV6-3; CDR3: CASSSWGADTDTQYF
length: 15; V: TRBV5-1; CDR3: CATKLSGSNTGELFF
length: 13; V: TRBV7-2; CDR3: CASSLDRVDEQFF
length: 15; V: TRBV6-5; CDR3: CASINTNRDSYGYTF
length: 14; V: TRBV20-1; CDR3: CSGRGPSGSYEQYF
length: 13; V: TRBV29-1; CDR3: CSVGTSGQETQYF
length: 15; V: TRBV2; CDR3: CASRSTGSLNQPQHF
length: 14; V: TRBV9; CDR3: CASSVGSQLYEQYF
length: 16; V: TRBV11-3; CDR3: CGSSLDHLVSPDTQYF
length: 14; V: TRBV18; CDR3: CASSPRRRNYGYTF
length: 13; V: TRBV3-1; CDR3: CASSRNRPNEQFF
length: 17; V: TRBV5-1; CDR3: CASSSAWPGQISDTQYF
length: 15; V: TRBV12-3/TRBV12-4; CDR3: CASREPVVRAGELFF
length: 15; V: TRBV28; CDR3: CASSVTSGNSYEQYF
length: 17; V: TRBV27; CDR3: CASSFLGPTGSNEKLFF
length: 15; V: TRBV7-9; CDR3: CASSLIAANTGELFF
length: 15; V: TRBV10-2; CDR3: CASSEGTFRAYEQYF
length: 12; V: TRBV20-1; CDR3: CSARLQYNEQFF
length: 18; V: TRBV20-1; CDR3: CSARAWGLAGGPQETQYF
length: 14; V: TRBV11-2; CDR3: CASSLVRTNYGYTF
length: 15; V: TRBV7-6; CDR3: CASSFTGTPNTEAFF
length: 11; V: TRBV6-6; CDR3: CASSQLVEQFF
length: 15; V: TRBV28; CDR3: CASSPRDRVSYEQYF
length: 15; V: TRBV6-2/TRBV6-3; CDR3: CASSYFRQLQETQYF
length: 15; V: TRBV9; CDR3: CASSETTSNTGELFF
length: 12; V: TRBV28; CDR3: CAGRDSTDTQYF
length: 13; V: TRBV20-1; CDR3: CSAVTGLTDTQYF
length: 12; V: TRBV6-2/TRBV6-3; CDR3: CASSYMGYEQYF
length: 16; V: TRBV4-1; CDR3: CASSIRAAPIGETQYF
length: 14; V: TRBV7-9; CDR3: CASRPPGATGELFF
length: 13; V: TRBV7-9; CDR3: CVSSHRQEETQYF
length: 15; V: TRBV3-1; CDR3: CASSQGGSGVVEQFF
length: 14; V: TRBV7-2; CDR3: CASRGSSYNSPLHF
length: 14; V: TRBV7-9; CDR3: CASSSTGGNSPLHF
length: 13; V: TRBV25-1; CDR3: CASSVTGSGTQYF
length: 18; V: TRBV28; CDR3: CASSSNRDTSSYNSPLHF
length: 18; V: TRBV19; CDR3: CASSGRARGGSDTGELFF
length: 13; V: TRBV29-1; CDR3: CSVWDRGQYEQYF
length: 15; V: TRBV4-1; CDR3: CASSPGQVGTDTQYF
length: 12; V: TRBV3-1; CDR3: CASSLHTYEQYF